These 29 T cell receptor beta chains share one sample of origin, sequenced in a study of early T cells in non-severe SARS-CoV-2 infection. TCRdb independently ran MiXCR on the 5' RACE reads; one entry per CDR3 protein. The data hold 65,000 to 75,000 distinct CDR3 sequences, with around a tenth observed a single time. Sequencing was done on a sample of whole blood. Source of these receptors: an adult who was a healthcare worker with PCR-confirmed SARS-CoV-2 infection or an uninfected control (not recorded which).

This clonotype was seen many times. The chain joins TRBV29-1 to TRBJ2-5; TRBD1 might be the D (6 bases). This CDR3 is built from 15 residues. Germline V gene data show CDR1 as SQVTM and CDR2 as ANQGSEA. Trimming left V 6 bases short and J 4 bases short, with 21 bases between. The CDR3 is CSVNLPGQAPETQYF. In DNA, the CDR3 is TGCAGCGTGAACCTTCCGGGACAAGCCCCAGAGACCCAGTACTTC.

The chain recombines TRBV6-5 with TRBJ1-4, with 7 bases identical to TRBD1. The CDR3 extends over 13 amino acids. V shed 5 bases and J 7 bases; nucleotides not matched to a gene: 4. Germline values: CDR1 MNHEY, CDR2 SVGAGI. CDR3 coding DNA: TGTGCCAGCAGTCAACAGGGGATTGAAAAACTGTTTTTT. Protein: CASSQQGIEKLFF.

This clonotype was seen at least ten times. The chain is built from TRBV12-3 or TRBV12-4 and TRBJ2-7, with unresolved D. V was shortened by 5 bases and J by 1 base, with 6 bases between the two germline ends. The CDR3 loop spans 12 amino acids. The CDR3 DNA reads TGTGCCAGCAGTGTGACTTCCTACGAGCAGTACTTC. Protein sequence: CASSVTSYEQYF.

This clonotype was found many times. The V and J genes are TRBV6-2 or TRBV6-3 and TRBJ2-7, with D tentatively TRBD2 (6 bases). Germline values: CDR1 MNHEY, CDR2 SVGEGT. This CDR3 spans 15 amino acids. Trimming stripped 2 bases from V and 2 bases from J, with 13 bases between. The CDR3 sequence is CASSYGPSEAYEQYF. DNA for the CDR3: TGTGCCAGCAGTTACGGTCCTAGCGAGGCCTACGAGCAGTACTTC.

This clonotype was picked up many times. V usage is TRBV5-1 and J usage is TRBJ2-1; 9 nucleotides agree with TRBD2. The germline V gene encodes CDR1 SGHRS and CDR2 YFSETQ. The junction had 16 bases not matched to a gene; V was cut back by 5 bases and J by 1 base. CDR3 length: 19 residues. This CDR3 is CASSSPPLGGRGSYNEQFF. CDR3 in DNA: TGCGCCAGCAGTTCTCCCCCCTTGGGCGGGAGGGGGTCCTACAATGAGCAGTTCTTC.

This clonotype has a count of ten or more. The genes are TRBV6-5 and TRBJ2-5; a possible D gene is TRBD2 (6 bases). In germline, CDR1 is MNHEY, CDR2 SVGAGI. This CDR3 contains 14 residues. V was cut by 2 bases and J by 5 bases, with 12 bases left in between. For the CDR3, the DNA is TGTGCCAGCAGTTACGGGTCTAGCGTCGAGACCCAGTACTTC. It encodes CASSYGSSVETQYF.

This clonotype was seen many times. V gene TRBV9 combines with J gene TRBJ2-1, with 11 bases that match TRBD2. Germline-derived CDR1 and CDR2 are SGDLS and YYNGEE. This CDR3 has 17 amino acids. Trimming removed 3 bases from V and 9 bases from J; junction bases left unmatched: 14. CDR3 DNA: TGTGCCAGCAGCGGAAGGGGAGGGATCCTAGCGGGAGGTGAGCAGTTCTTC. This translates into CASSGRGGILAGGEQFF.

About this clonotype itself: A much larger clonotype is one base distant, so this may be a read error. The V gene is TRBV5-1, the J gene TRBJ2-2; maybe TRBD1 (5 bases). This CDR3 comprises 16 residues. CDR1 and CDR2 from the germline V gene are SGHRS and YFSETQ. CDR3 nucleotide sequence: TGCGCCAGCAGCTTGGGCGCAGGGTGGAACACCGAGGAGCTGTTTTTT. This encodes CASSLGAGWNTEELFF.

This clonotype turned up a few times. The J gene is TRBJ2-3, the V gene TRBV7-2; D is uncertain. CDR3 length: 14 residues. Per germline, CDR1 SGHTA and CDR2 FQGNSA. V dropped 4 bases and J dropped 1 base, with 9 bases sitting between them. DNA of the CDR3: TGTGCCAGCAGCTCCTACCAGCGCACAGATACGCAGTATTTT. Its translation is CASSSYQRTDTQYF.

The sample holds many counts of this clonotype. The chain links TRBV27 to TRBJ2-7; weak D call: TRBD2 (5 bases). V was shortened by 6 bases and J by 7 bases, with 16 bases between the two germline ends. Germline V CDR1 and CDR2: MNHEY, SMNVEV (reference sequence). This CDR3 has 13 residues. As DNA, the CDR3 is TGTGCCAGCAGCTCTTGGGATACGGGGGAGCAGTACTTC. This gives the protein CASSSWDTGEQYF.

The chain recombines TRBV7-6 with TRBJ1-3; TRBD1 might be the D (6 bases). Germline V gene sequence: CDR1 SGHVS, CDR2 FNYEAQ. This CDR3 is 15 amino acids long. V lost 2 bases and J 2 bases, leaving 10 bases between the germline ends. CDR3 DNA: TGTGCCAGCAGCTTATTTCGGACAGCTGGAAACACCATATATTTT. Translating gives CASSLFRTAGNTIYF.

This clonotype has more than one count but fewer than ten. The chain links TRBV7-9 to TRBJ2-3; TRBD2 matches at 7 bases. From germline, CDR1 is SEHNR and CDR2 FQNEAQ (reference sequence). The CDR3 length is 15 residues. Trimming removed 2 bases from V and 5 bases from J; junction bases left unmatched: 7. The CDR3 reads CASSLLAGAKDTQYF. Written as DNA, the CDR3 is TGTGCCAGCAGCTTACTGGCGGGAGCTAAAGATACGCAGTATTTT.

This clonotype was seen repeatedly, ten times or more. The gene calls are TRBV19 and TRBJ1-5; maybe TRBD1 (6 bases). Germline CDR1 LNHDA, CDR2 SQIVND (reference sequence). V lost 1 base to trimming and J lost 1 base, with 14 bases between them. The CDR3 contains 17 residues. CDR3 region: CASSIVRGQKSNQPQHF. The CDR3 DNA reads TGTGCCAGTAGTATAGTGCGCGGACAGAAAAGCAATCAGCCCCAGCATTTT.

This clonotype was observed a few times. This rearrangement joins TRBV4-1 to TRBJ1-1, with 8 bases fitting TRBD1. Germline CDR1 MGHRA, CDR2 YSYEKL. V was clipped by 6 bases and J by 4 bases; unmatched bases: 10. The length of the CDR3 is 15 residues. This CDR3 reads CASSPQTGDFTEAFF. As DNA, the CDR3 is TGCGCCAGCAGTCCCCAGACAGGGGACTTCACTGAAGCTTTCTTT.

The V and J genes are TRBV4-1 and TRBJ2-7; unclear D gene. CDR1 is MGHRA, CDR2 YSYEKL, per germline. The CDR3 has 15 residues. Deletions cut 0 bases from V and 6 bases from J, with 15 bases between. The CDR3 DNA reads as TGCGCCAGCAGCCAAGAAACATCCCGGTGGGGCGAGCAGTACTTC. This encodes CASSQETSRWGEQYF.

The rearrangement uses TRBV10-1 and TRBJ2-5; the D gene could be TRBD1 or TRBD2 (5 bases each). This CDR3 comprises 13 residues. The ends were cut back, 9 bases at V and 5 bases at J, with 16 bases in the middle. Germline assignment: CDR1 WNHNN and CDR2 SYGVQD (reference sequence). Written as DNA, the CDR3 is TGCGCCAGAGAATCCGGGACCCGGGAGACCCAGTACTTC. Translation: CARESGTRETQYF.

This clonotype was counted at least ten times. V and J are TRBV14 and TRBJ2-1; possible D gene TRBD2, 6 bases. CDR3 length equals 15 residues. Trimming took off 4 bases at V and 2 bases at J, with 12 bases between the two ends. Per germline, CDR1 SGHDN and CDR2 FVKESK. CDR3: CASSPLAPTYNEQFF. The DNA of the CDR3 is TGTGCCAGCAGCCCCCTAGCGCCAACCTACAATGAGCAGTTCTTC.

The gene calls are TRBV2 and TRBJ1-2; D possibly corresponds to TRBD1 (6 bases). The CDR3 consists of 13 residues. The V gene's germline CDR1 is SNHLY and CDR2 FYNNEI. Deletions cut 4 bases from V and 3 bases from J, with 9 bases between. CDR3 in DNA: TGTGCCAGCAGTGTAGCAGGGGACTATGGCTACACCTTC. Amino acids: CASSVAGDYGYTF.

The chain recombines TRBV20-1 with TRBJ2-2; no firm D call. Per germline, CDR1 DFQATT and CDR2 SNEGSKA (reference sequence). V lost 0 bases and J lost 4, with 6 bases in between. The CDR3 totals 13 residues. CDR3: CSARERITGELFF. DNA for the CDR3: TGCAGTGCTAGAGAGCGGATCACCGGGGAGCTGTTTTTT.

This clonotype was seen many times. The chain combines TRBV7-9 with TRBJ2-5; tentative D call: TRBD1 (5 bases). Germline V CDR1 and CDR2: SEHNR, FQNEAQ (reference sequence). There are 15 residues in the CDR3. V gave up 3 bases and J gave up 9 bases, with 20 bases separating them. This chain's CDR3 is CASSFGPDTRRAQYF. The CDR3 nucleotides read TGTGCCAGCAGCTTTGGGCCGGACACTCGCCGGGCCCAGTACTTC. Filled out from reference TRBV7-9 and TRBJ2-5, the complete variable domain reads DTGVSQNPRHKITKRGQNVTFRCDPISEHNRLYWYRQTLGQGPEFLTYFQNEAQLEKSRLLSDRFSAERPKGSFSTLEIQRTEQGDSAMYLCASSFGPDTRRAQYFGPGTRLLVL.

This clonotype was recorded only once. V gene TRBV12-3 or TRBV12-4 combines with J gene TRBJ2-3; D not resolved. V was trimmed by 5 bases and J by 9 bases, leaving 12 bases between them. The CDR3 runs 12 residues. The CDR3 loop reads CASSASSHTQYF. The CDR3 DNA sequence: TGTGCCAGCAGTGCCTCGAGCCACACGCAGTATTTT.

The V and J genes are TRBV12-3 or TRBV12-4 and TRBJ1-2; D gene unclear. V dropped 5 bases and J dropped 1 base, with 11 bases sitting between them. The CDR3 is made up of 14 amino acids. The CDR3 spells CASSPRVSNYGYTF. In DNA, the CDR3 is TGTGCCAGCAGTCCCCGGGTGAGTAACTATGGCTACACCTTC.

This clonotype has more than one count but fewer than ten. The rearrangement uses TRBV3-1 and TRBJ2-3; D is unresolved. The CDR3 length is 16 residues. V gave up 4 bases and J gave up 6 bases, with 20 bases separating them. Germline V gene sequence: CDR1 LGHDT, CDR2 YNNKEL (reference sequence). This CDR3 reads CASSPQPGPWTDTQYF. The CDR3 region has the DNA TGTGCCAGCAGCCCTCAACCGGGCCCTTGGACGGATACGCAGTATTTT.

This clonotype showed up just a few times. V gene TRBV7-8 combines with J gene TRBJ2-5; D is uncertain. The CDR3 extends over 14 amino acids. Germline V gene sequence: CDR1 SGHVS, CDR2 FQNEAQ. V was clipped by 4 bases and J by 1 base, with 10 bases between them. Here the CDR3 DNA reads TGTGCCAGCAGCTCCACAGCGCTCCAAGAGACCCAGTACTTC. It yields the protein CASSSTALQETQYF.

The sample holds many counts of this clonotype. This chain links TRBV10-3 with TRBJ1-6; D is unresolved. Germline V gene sequence: CDR1 ENHRY, CDR2 SYGVKD. V dropped 3 bases and J dropped 0 bases, with 9 bases sitting between them. This CDR3 has 16 residues. The CDR3 is CAISEGGSSYNSPLHF. The DNA of the CDR3 is TGTGCCATCAGTGAAGGAGGAAGCTCCTATAATTCACCCCTCCACTTT.

This clonotype has ten or more counts. The chain carries TRBV7-3 and TRBJ2-5; D possibly corresponds to TRBD2 (5 bases). Germline V gene data show CDR1 as SGHTA and CDR2 as FQGTGA. The V gene lost 5 bases and the J gene lost 5 bases, with 15 bases spanning the gap. This CDR3 is built from 14 residues. Here the CDR3 DNA reads TGTGCCAGCAGCCCCCAGGCTAGCCCGGAGACCCAGTACTTC. It encodes CASSPQASPETQYF.

This clonotype was detected ten times or more. The CDR3 region has the DNA TGTGCCAGCAGCGGACGCAAAGTGGGGGCTTTCTTT. Encoded protein: CASSGRKVGAFF. This chain uses TRBV11-2 with TRBJ1-1; D remains unclear. The CDR3 covers 12 residues. V gave up 5 bases and J gave up 11 bases, with 15 bases separating them. Germline V gene data show CDR1 as SGHAT and CDR2 as FQNNGV.

This clonotype was recorded once. One base away lies a much larger clone, so this may be a sequencing read error. The chain employs TRBV5-1 and TRBJ1-1; D not certain. Germline CDR1 is SGHRS and CDR2 is YFSETQ. This CDR3 is 16 amino acids long. The CDR3 spells CGSSLDPDVRGSEAFF. CDR3 DNA sequence: TGCGGCAGCAGCTTGGATCCGGACGTTCGGGGATCTGAAGCTTTCTTT.

This clonotype has only a few counts. The V call is TRBV9, the J call TRBJ2-7, with 7 bases identical to TRBD1. Germline CDR1 reads SGDLS; CDR2 reads YYNGEE. The CDR3 is 15 residues long. V was clipped by 2 bases and J by 6 bases; unmatched bases: 11. The CDR3: CASSVGQNPPREQYF. The CDR3 DNA sequence: TGTGCCAGCAGCGTGGGACAGAACCCCCCTCGCGAGCAGTACTTC.